This T cell receptor (beta chain) emerged from a study of T-cell memory formation after mild COVID-19 (dated by TCRdb to the early 2020s). A note on the overall study: Most TCR sequence clusters were specific to one of the two donors. T-cell clones expanding and contracting after mild COVID-19 in two donors were tracked by longitudinal TCRalpha and TCRbeta repertoire sequencing. Two young, previously healthy adult volunteers, one female and one male, were included in the cohort. What the study reported, not specific to this receptor: Whether the second-wave clones peaking on day 37 were SARS-CoV-2 specific was not confirmed. The detection of some responding clones in pre-infection memory suggests that pre-existing cross-reactive memory T cells joined the SARS-CoV-2 response. From day 15 to 85, contracting clones showed balanced CD4/CD8 phenotypes, whereas a second wave of clones that expanded from day 15 to 37 leaned towards CD4+. Only a couple of mild cases were covered by the study, and larger cohorts that include severe cases with pre-infection samples were considered necessary. Contracting CD4+ clones were found mainly in CM and EM memory subsets, while CD8+ clones were enriched in EMRA.

Instrument used: Illumina NovaSeq 6000. Using 5'RACE with constant-segment primers, TCRalpha and TCRbeta cDNA libraries were constructed, with sample barcodes and unique molecular identifiers added in the process. RNA was extracted from every sample with Trizol reagent. Amplification of the libraries took two PCR steps, and the second step added a second sample barcode plus Illumina TruSeq adapters. Sequencing of libraries was performed on an Illumina NovaSeq with 2 x 150 bp paired-end reads. The authors' analysis ran thus. The reads were demultiplexed and collapsed into UMI-guided consensus sequences using migec v1.2.7. With mixcr v2.1.11, UMI consensuses were aligned to TRA and TRB V and J templates and assembled into clonotypes. Clonotypes were classified as expanded or contracted when called significant by both edgeR and NoisET, with noise models trained on biological replicates. For edgeR calls, the thresholds were a false discovery rate-adjusted p below 0.01 and a log2 fold-change of 1. As an exploratory analysis of dynamics, max-normalized trajectories of the 1000 most abundant clonotypes were examined with PCA combined with hierarchical clustering. Separately sequenced CD4+ and CD8+ repertoires were used to assign a CD4 or CD8 phenotype to each responding clone. TCRdb trimmed public reads at Q25 via fastp, called clones via MiXCR and kept in-frame beta chains. Identical CDR3 proteins give one entry, which carries the most common genes and DNA. TCRdb's processing, not the study's, gives the V and J calls here. The sample table contains some 450,000 distinct CDR3 sequences; only one count was recorded for over 15% of them. Roughly 8.4% of the sample comes from the top ten.

Its CDR3 holds 16 amino acids, cysteine through phenylalanine. The entry retains the CDR3 DNA only, 48 bases that are in frame from base 1. The V and J ends are trimmed by 0 bases and 1 base, leaving 15 bases between them. The germline V gene (reference sequence) yields DFQATT for CDR1 and SNEGSKA for CDR2. Note on this clonotype: Its antigen remains unidentified. No much larger clone exists at a distance of one base, and base qualities are not known.

Ficoll-Paque density gradient centrifugation was used to isolate PBMCs. The TCR comes from an adult woman who had mild COVID-19 (a few samples of this study predate the infection). The sample titles of this study are shuffled in the database, so cell type and time point are left out; the donor was told from shared clones. The sequence links TRBV20-1 to TRBJ2-5; a tentative D match to TRBD1 spans 6 bases. The sequencing sample was made of PBMCs or a T cell subset sorted from them (not recorded which). The CDR3: CSARDIEGRGQETQYF. The bases read TGCAGTGCTAGAGATATCGAAGGCAGGGGCCAAGAGACCCAGTACTTC.